Below are 27 T cell receptor beta chains sequenced from a single sample in a study of blood T cell repertoires in COVID-19. Sequencing used immunoSEQ multiplex PCR; TCRdb keeps in-frame clones, though not all of them. The table records 300,000 to 450,000 clones, more than 80% of them present only once. What was sequenced was peripheral blood. The receptors originated from a woman aged 25 to 39 with COVID-19, enrolled during active disease.

The rearrangement joins TRBV28 to TRBJ1-5; TRBD1 agrees at 11 bases. The V gene's germline CDR1 is MDHEN and CDR2 SYDVKM. CDR3 length: 18 residues. V dropped 2 bases and J dropped 5; count of bases not matched to a gene: 11. CDR3: CASSLDSGTGGGYQPQHF. DNA of the CDR3: TGTGCCAGCAGTTTAGATTCTGGGACAGGGGGAGGATATCAGCCCCAGCATTTT.

The rearrangement uses TRBV5-6 and TRBJ1-1, with a weak D call TRBD1 (5 bases). With 2 bases removed from V and 6 bases from J, the gap between germline ends came to 17 bases. CDR3 length: 15 amino acids. CDR1 and CDR2 from the germline V gene are SGHDT and YYEEEE. This CDR3 is CASSLYAGKFAEAFF. As DNA, the CDR3 is TGTGCCAGCAGCTTATATGCAGGGAAATTCGCTGAAGCTTTCTTT.

This clone was counted a few times. The rearrangement joins TRBV6-5 to TRBJ2-2; the D is unclear. The V end lost 5 bases, the J end lost 4 bases, and 8 bases lay between the germline ends. CDR1 is MNHEY and CDR2 is SVGAGI in the germline V gene. This CDR3 has 13 amino acids. The CDR3 region is CASSLTPTGELFF. The DNA for the CDR3 is TGTGCCAGCAGTCTAACTCCCACCGGGGAGCTGTTTTTT.

The V call is TRBV7-2, the J call TRBJ2-7; D remains unclear. Germline CDR1 and CDR2: SGHTA and FQGNSA. Trimming removed 5 bases from V and 3 bases from J, with 11 bases in between. The CDR3 is 13 residues long. CDR3 nucleotide sequence: TGTGCCAGCAGCCTGTACTCGGGCTACGAGCAGTACGTC. Its translation is CASSLYSGYEQYV.

The chain joins TRBV2 to TRBJ1-2; the D is unclear. V was shortened by 5 bases and J by 2 bases, with 9 bases between the two germline ends. Per the germline V gene, CDR1 is SNHLY and CDR2 is FYNNEI. The CDR3 totals 13 residues. CDR3 protein: CASSKGENYGYTF. The CDR3 nucleotides read TGTGCCAGCAGTAAGGGAGAAAACTATGGCTACACCTTC.

J is TRBJ2-5 and V is TRBV10-3; 11 positions match TRBD2. This CDR3 region has 15 residues. The germline CDR1 and CDR2 sequences are ENHRY and SYGVKD. The junction had 6 bases not matched to a gene; V was cut back by 5 bases and J by 4 bases. This CDR3 reads CAISSLAGDGETQYF. The CDR3 coding sequence is TGTGCCATCAGTTCACTAGCGGGAGACGGAGAGACCCAGTACTTC.

V usage is TRBV4-1 and J usage is TRBJ1-1; the D gene is possibly TRBD1 (6 bases). Trimming stripped 2 bases from V and 3 bases from J, with 10 bases between. CDR1 MGHRA and CDR2 YSYEKL come from the germline V gene. This CDR3 has 14 residues. DNA for the CDR3: TGCGCCAGCAGCCAACTCGCAGGGGACACTGAAGCTTTCTTT. The encoded protein is CASSQLAGDTEAFF.

V is TRBV29-1 and J is TRBJ1-3; D gene uncertain. Germline V gene lookup returns CDR1 SQVTM and CDR2 ANQGSEA. Trimming removed 4 bases from V and 0 bases from J, with 7 bases in between. The length of the CDR3 is 13 residues. CDR3 loop: CSVVGGSGNTIYF. The CDR3 coding sequence is TGCAGCGTTGTAGGAGGCTCTGGAAACACCATATATTTT. Supplemented by reference TRBV29-1 and TRBJ1-3, the full variable domain reads SAVISQKPSRDICQRGTSLTIQCQVDSQVTMMFWYRQQPGQSLTLIATANQGSEATYESGFVIDKFPISRPNLTFSTLTVSNMSPEDSSIYLCSVVGGSGNTIYFGEGSWLTVV.

This clone has a single count. The chain's CDR3 is CASSFTGDNSPLHF. The CDR3 DNA sequence: TGTGCCAGCAGCTTCACAGGGGATAATTCACCCCTCCACTTT. V is TRBV5-4 and J is TRBJ1-6; 7 bases align to TRBD1. After removal of 2 bases from V and 5 bases from J, the junction contained 1 base not matched to a gene. The germline V gene encodes CDR1 SGHNT and CDR2 YYREEE (reference sequence). The CDR3 has 14 amino acids.

The CDR3: CASSEPGQREAFF. CDR3 nucleotide sequence: TGTGCCAGCAGTGAACCGGGACAGAGAGAAGCTTTCTTT. The V gene is TRBV6-1, the J gene TRBJ1-1; TRBD1 matches at 7 bases. The J segment lost 8 bases and the V segment lost 2 bases, leaving 5 bases of the junction unmatched. Per germline, CDR1 MNHNS and CDR2 SASEGT. The CDR3 covers 13 residues.

The chain has TRBV6-2 or TRBV6-3 and TRBJ2-7; D is perhaps TRBD2 (5 bases). Per germline, CDR1 MNHEY and CDR2 SVGEGT. The ends were cut back, 4 bases at V and 7 bases at J, with 20 bases in the middle. The CDR3 extends over 15 amino acids. CDR3 in DNA: TGTGCCAGCAGTTTCCAGGAGGCTACAGTCTTTGAGCAGTACTTC. Residues: CASSFQEATVFEQYF.

The gene calls are TRBV6-4 and TRBJ2-1; D is possibly TRBD2 (6 bases). V lost 5 bases to trimming and J lost 7 bases, with 21 bases between them. Germline loops: CDR1 MRHNA, CDR2 SNTAGT. The CDR3 loop spans 16 amino acids. CDR3 region: CASSQEGTGKENEQFF. In DNA form, the CDR3 reads TGTGCCAGCAGTCAGGAGGGGACGGGGAAGGAGAATGAGCAGTTCTTC.

This chain joins TRBV19 and TRBJ2-5, with TRBD2 as a possible D gene (6 bases). The CDR3 is 15 amino acids. The germline V gene has CDR1 LNHDA and CDR2 SQIVND (reference sequence). Trimming pared 5 bases from V and 5 bases from J, leaving 18 bases between. CDR3 nucleotide sequence: TGTGCCAGTAGTCAGCGGGCCAACTTGGGGGAGACCCAGTACTTC. Its translation: CASSQRANLGETQYF.

The genes are TRBV27 and TRBJ1-2; weak D call: TRBD1 (5 bases). Germline lookup yields CDR1 MNHEY and CDR2 SMNVEV (reference sequence). The CDR3 runs 16 residues. V lost 5 bases and J lost 4, with 20 bases in between. This CDR3 reads CASSLQGGRVGYGYTF. CDR3 DNA sequence: TGTGCCAGCAGTCTCCAGGGAGGCAGGGTTGGCTATGGCTACACCTTC.

The chain has TRBV7-2 and TRBJ2-2; the D is unclear. This CDR3 region has 14 residues. V lost 2 bases and J 8 bases, leaving 12 bases between the germline ends. Germline V CDR1 and CDR2: SGHTA, FQGNSA. The CDR3 reads CASSLNIGPGELFF. CDR3 in DNA: TGTGCCAGCAGCTTAAACATTGGGCCTGGGGAGCTGTTTTTT.

CDR3 in DNA: TGTGCCAGCAGCCCCCAGGGAAAGACTAATGAAAAACTGTTTTTT. Residues: CASSPQGKTNEKLFF. This chain joins TRBV9 and TRBJ1-4; D is perhaps TRBD1 (5 bases). CDR3 length: 15 amino acids. V gave up 4 bases and J gave up 2 bases, with 12 bases separating them. Germline CDR1 is SGDLS and CDR2 is YYNGEE.

This clone was found a few times. The V gene is TRBV7-2, the J gene TRBJ1-6; D is ambiguous. This CDR3 comprises 15 residues. Trimming took off 5 bases at V and 9 bases at J, with 17 bases between the two ends. The germline V gene has CDR1 SGHTA and CDR2 FQGNSA. CDR3 coding DNA: TGTGCCAGCAGCCAGGTGGTGGGAGGTAGTTCACCCCTCCACTTT. It codes for CASSQVVGGSSPLHF.

This clone was picked up a small number of times. The V gene is TRBV7-9, the J gene TRBJ1-2, with D perhaps TRBD1 (5 bases). V dropped 3 bases and J dropped 5 bases, with 10 bases sitting between them. The germline V gene has CDR1 SEHNR and CDR2 FQNEAQ (reference sequence). The CDR3 loop spans 13 amino acids. DNA of the CDR3: TGTGCCAGCAGCTTGGAGACAGAGTATGGCTACACCTTC. It specifies CASSLETEYGYTF. Variable domain in full (rest from reference TRBV7-9 and TRBJ1-2): DTGVSQNPRHKITKRGQNVTFRCDPISEHNRLYWYRQTLGQGPEFLTYFQNEAQLEKSRLLSDRFSAERPKGSFSTLEIQRTEQGDSAMYLCASSLETEYGYTFGSGTRLTVV.

The chain recombines TRBV5-4 with TRBJ2-3, with TRBD2 identical over 10 bases. There are 16 residues in the CDR3. Germline loops: CDR1 SGHNT, CDR2 YYREEE (reference sequence). J was trimmed by 1 base and V by 6 bases; bases with no gene match: 8. The CDR3 protein is CASKRGTSGGTDTQYF. CDR3 DNA sequence: TGTGCCAGCAAGAGGGGTACTAGCGGGGGCACAGATACGCAGTATTTT.

This clone is a singleton in its sample. The CDR3 sequence: CASSPRQGNTDTQYF. CDR3 in DNA: TGTGCCAGCTCACCCCGACAGGGGAACACAGATACGCAGTATTTT. The chain links TRBV18 to TRBJ2-3; 8 bases map to TRBD1. The CDR3 is made up of 15 amino acids. Germline V gene data show CDR1 as KGHSH and CDR2 as LQKENI. J gave up 2 bases and V 3 bases, and 4 bases lay outside the gene matches.

The chain uses TRBV28 and TRBJ1-2, with TRBD1 identical over 9 bases. Germline V lookup: CDR1 MDHEN, CDR2 SYDVKM. This CDR3 has 14 amino acids. The J segment lost 8 bases and the V segment lost 4 bases, leaving 8 bases of the junction unmatched. The CDR3 is CASSWGQGGLGYTF. The CDR3 coding sequence is TGTGCCAGCAGTTGGGGACAGGGAGGCTTGGGCTACACCTTC.

Comment on this clone: The sample holds other DNA sequences that translate to the same CDR3. This rearrangement joins TRBV4-1 to TRBJ2-7; 11 positions match TRBD2. This CDR3 region has 15 residues. J lost 1 base, V lost 2 bases, and 1 base had no gene match. CDR1 is MGHRA and CDR2 is YSYEKL in the germline V gene. CDR3 protein: CASSQLAGGSYEQYF. The DNA of the CDR3 is TGCGCCAGCAGCCAACTAGCGGGAGGATCCTACGAGCAGTACTTC.

The gene calls are TRBV4-3 and TRBJ1-2; tentatively, D is TRBD1 (5 bases). V was trimmed by 0 bases and J by 4 bases, leaving 9 bases between them. The CDR3 is 14 residues long. In germline, CDR1 is LGHNA, CDR2 YSLEER. For the CDR3, the DNA is TGCGCCAGCAGCCAAGATGGCGGGGGCTATGGCTACACCTTC. Amino acid sequence: CASSQDGGGYGYTF.

V usage is TRBV29-1 and J usage is TRBJ2-2; TRBD1 is a possible D gene (6 bases). The CDR3 is 14 residues long. Between the trimmed V and J ends, which lost 2 bases and 7 bases, there was a span of 14 bases. Germline V gene data show CDR1 as SQVTM and CDR2 as ANQGSEA. In DNA form, the CDR3 reads TGCAGCGTTGAACTCCGGGACATGTTCGGGGAGCTGTTTTTT. Its protein is CSVELRDMFGELFF.

CDR3 sequence reads: CASSWDRSTDTQYF. DNA of the CDR3: TGTGCCAGCAGCTGGGACAGGTCCACAGATACGCAGTATTTT. This chain uses TRBV6-5 with TRBJ2-3; 8 bases are shared with TRBD1. V gave up 6 bases and J gave up 2 bases; unmatched junction bases: 4. Per the germline V gene, CDR1 is MNHEY and CDR2 is SVGAGI. The CDR3 extends over 14 amino acids.

The genes are TRBV27 and TRBJ1-5, with 9 nucleotides matching TRBD1. Per the germline V gene, CDR1 is MNHEY and CDR2 is SMNVEV (reference sequence). There are 15 residues in the CDR3. Trimming removed 8 bases from V and 4 bases from J; junction bases left unmatched: 9. In nucleotides, the CDR3 is TGTGCCAGCCGTACAGGGGGCTCGTTAAATCAGCCCCAGCATTTT. As protein: CASRTGGSLNQPQHF.

V usage is TRBV19 and J usage is TRBJ2-1; 11 bases map to TRBD2. With 5 bases clipped from V and 0 bases from J, the junction kept 6 bases outside the gene matches. The CDR3 covers 17 residues. Germline V gives CDR1 LNHDA, CDR2 SQIVND (reference sequence). CDR3: CASSPRTSGSSYNEQFF. CDR3 coding DNA: TGTGCCAGTAGTCCCAGGACTAGCGGGTCCTCCTACAATGAGCAGTTCTTC.